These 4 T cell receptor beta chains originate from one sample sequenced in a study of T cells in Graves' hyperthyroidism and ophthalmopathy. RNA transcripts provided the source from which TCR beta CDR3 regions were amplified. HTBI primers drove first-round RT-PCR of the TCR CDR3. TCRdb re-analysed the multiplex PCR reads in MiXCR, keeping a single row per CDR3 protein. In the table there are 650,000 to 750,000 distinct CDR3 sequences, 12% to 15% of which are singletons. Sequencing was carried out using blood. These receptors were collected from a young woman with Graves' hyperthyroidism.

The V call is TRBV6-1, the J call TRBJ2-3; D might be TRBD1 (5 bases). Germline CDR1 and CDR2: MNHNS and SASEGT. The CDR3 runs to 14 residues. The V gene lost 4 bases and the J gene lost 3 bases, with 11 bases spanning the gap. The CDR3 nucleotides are TGTGCCAGCAGTGCCAGGGAAGGGACAGATACGCAGTATTTT. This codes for CASSAREGTDTQYF.

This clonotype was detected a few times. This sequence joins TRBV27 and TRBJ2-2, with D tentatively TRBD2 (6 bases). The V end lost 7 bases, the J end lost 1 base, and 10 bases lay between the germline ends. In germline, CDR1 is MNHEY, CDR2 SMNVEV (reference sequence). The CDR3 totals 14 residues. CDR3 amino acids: CASTRRENTGELFF. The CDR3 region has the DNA TGTGCCAGCACCAGGCGGGAGAACACCGGGGAGCTGTTTTTT.

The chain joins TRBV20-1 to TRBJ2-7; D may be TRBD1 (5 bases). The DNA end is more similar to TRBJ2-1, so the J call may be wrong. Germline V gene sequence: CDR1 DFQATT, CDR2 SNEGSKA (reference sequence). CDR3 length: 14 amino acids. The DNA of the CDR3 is TGCAGTGCTAGGGAAATGGACAACGAATACGAGCAGTTCTTC. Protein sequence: CSAREMDNEYEQFF.

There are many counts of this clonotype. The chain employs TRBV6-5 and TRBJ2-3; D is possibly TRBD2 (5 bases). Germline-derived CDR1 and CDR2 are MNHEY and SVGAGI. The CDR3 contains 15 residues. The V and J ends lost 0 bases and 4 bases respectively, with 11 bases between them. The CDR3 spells CASSYSLGLSDTQYF. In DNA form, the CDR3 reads TGTGCCAGCAGTTACTCTCTCGGACTTTCAGATACGCAGTATTTT.